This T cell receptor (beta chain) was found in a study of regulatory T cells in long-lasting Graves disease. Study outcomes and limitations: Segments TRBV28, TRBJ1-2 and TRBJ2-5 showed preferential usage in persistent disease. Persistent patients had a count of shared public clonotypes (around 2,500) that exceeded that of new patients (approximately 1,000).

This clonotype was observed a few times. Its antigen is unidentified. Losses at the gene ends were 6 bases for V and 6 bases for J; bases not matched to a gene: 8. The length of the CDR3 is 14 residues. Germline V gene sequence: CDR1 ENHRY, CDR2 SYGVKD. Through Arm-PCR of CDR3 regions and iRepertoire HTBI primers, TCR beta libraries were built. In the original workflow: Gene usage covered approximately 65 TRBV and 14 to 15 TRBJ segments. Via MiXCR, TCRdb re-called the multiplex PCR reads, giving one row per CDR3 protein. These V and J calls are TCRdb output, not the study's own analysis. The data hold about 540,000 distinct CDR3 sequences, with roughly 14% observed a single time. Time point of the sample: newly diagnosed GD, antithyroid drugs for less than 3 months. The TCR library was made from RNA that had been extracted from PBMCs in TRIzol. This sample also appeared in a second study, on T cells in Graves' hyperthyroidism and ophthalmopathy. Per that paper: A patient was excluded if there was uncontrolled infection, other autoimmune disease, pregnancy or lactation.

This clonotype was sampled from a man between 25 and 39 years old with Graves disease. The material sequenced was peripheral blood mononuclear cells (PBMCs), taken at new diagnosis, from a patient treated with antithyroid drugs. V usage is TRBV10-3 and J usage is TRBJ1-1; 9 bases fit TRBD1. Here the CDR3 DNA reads TGTGCCATCAGGGGGACAGGGATTGTCGCTGAAGCTTTCTTT. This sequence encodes CAIRGTGIVAEAFF.